A single sample gave rise to the 30 T cell receptor beta chains below, sequenced in a study of T cell changes during pregnancy in multiple sclerosis. The data were produced by immunoSEQ multiplex PCR, yet TCRdb's version contains in-frame clones alone and is incomplete. The sample consists of around 54,000 clones, around 90% of them appearing once. The sample in question was CD4+ T cells from peripheral blood mononuclear cells, obtained after pregnancy. The receptors stem from a female donor in good health, enrolled as a control in a pregnancy study.

The chain carries TRBV9 and TRBJ1-6; tentatively, D is TRBD1 (5 bases). The germline gives CDR1 SGDLS, CDR2 YYNGEE. The V and J ends lost 2 bases and 5 bases respectively, with 11 bases between them. The CDR3 runs to 15 residues. The CDR3 reads CASSVIDSHNSPLHF. CDR3 nucleotide sequence: TGTGCCAGCAGCGTCATCGACAGTCATAATTCACCCCTCCACTTT. Together with reference TRBV9 and TRBJ1-6, the CDR3 gives the full variable domain: DSGVTQTPKHLITATGQRVTLRCSPRSGDLSVYWYQQSLDQGLQFLIQYYNGEERAKGNILERFSAQQFPDLHSELNLSSLELGDSALYFCASSVIDSHNSPLHFGNGTRLTVT.

This CDR3 is CAWREGTRMTYEQYF. The CDR3 DNA follows: TGTGCCTGGAGGGAAGGGACAAGGATGACCTACGAGCAGTACTTC. The J gene is TRBJ2-7, the V gene TRBV30, with D perhaps TRBD1 (6 bases). V lost 3 bases to trimming and J lost 2 bases, with 17 bases between them. Germline CDR1 reads GTSNPN; CDR2 reads SVGIG (reference sequence). The CDR3 contains 15 residues.

This chain links TRBV19 with TRBJ2-1; possible D gene TRBD2, 5 bases. V dropped 0 bases and J dropped 4 bases, with 10 bases sitting between them. CDR3 length: 15 residues. The germline CDR1 and CDR2 sequences are LNHDA and SQIVND (reference sequence). The CDR3 loop reads CASSIESRRYNEQFF. The CDR3 DNA sequence: TGTGCCAGTAGTATAGAGTCTAGGAGGTACAATGAGCAGTTCTTC. Looking up the rest from reference TRBV19 and TRBJ2-1 gives the full variable domain: DGGITQSPKYLFRKEGQNVTLSCEQNLNHDAMYWYRQDPGQGLRLIYYSQIVNDFQKGDIAEGYSVSREKKESFPLTVTSAQKNPTAFYLCASSIESRRYNEQFFGPGTRLTVL.

The chain recombines TRBV5-1 with TRBJ2-5, with a possible D match to TRBD1 (5 bases). The CDR3 sequence is 14 residues long. CDR1 and CDR2 (germline): SGHRS, YFSETQ. V lost 0 bases, J lost 2 bases, and 8 bases lay in between. CDR3 amino acids: CASSLGPGQETQYF. The CDR3 DNA follows: TGCGCCAGCAGCTTGGGTCCAGGGCAAGAGACCCAGTACTTC.

The rearrangement uses TRBV20-1 and TRBJ2-5; D ambiguous. Germline V gene sequence: CDR1 DFQATT, CDR2 SNEGSKA (reference sequence). The V gene lost 7 bases and the J gene lost 5 bases, with 8 bases spanning the gap. This CDR3 comprises 10 residues. The DNA of the CDR3 is TGCAGTGTAGCCTTCGAGACCCAGTACTTC. Translated, it gives CSVAFETQYF.

The chain employs TRBV16 and TRBJ2-2; no reliable D call. The V end was cut by 4 bases, the J end by 5 bases, with 5 bases between. Germline assignment: CDR1 KGHSY and CDR2 FQNENV. There are 12 residues in the CDR3. DNA of the CDR3: TGTGCCAGCAGCCCTGTGACCGGGGAGCTGTTTTTT. Its protein product is CASSPVTGELFF.

This chain links TRBV5-1 with TRBJ1-1; D remains unclear. With 0 bases removed from V and 10 bases from J, the gap between germline ends came to 28 bases. The CDR3 has 18 residues. Germline V lookup: CDR1 SGHRS, CDR2 YFSETQ. CDR3 residues: CASSLDGMEAQLPTRAFF. CDR3 DNA: TGCGCCAGCAGCTTGGACGGGATGGAGGCTCAGCTGCCGACTAGAGCTTTCTTT.

The gene calls are TRBV25-1 and TRBJ1-6, with 7 bases lining up with TRBD1. Unmatched junction bases numbered 6, after V lost 6 bases and J lost 7 bases. The CDR3 length is 14 residues. Germline V gene lookup returns CDR1 MGHDK and CDR2 SYGVNS. CDR3 coding DNA: TGTGCCAGCAGGATCTCAGGGGGGAATTCACCCCTCCACTTT. This gives the protein CASRISGGNSPLHF. The variable domain in full, with the rest retrieved from reference TRBV25-1 and TRBJ1-6, is EADIYQTPRYLVIGTGKKITLECSQTMGHDKMYWYQQDPGMELHLIHYSYGVNSTEKGDLSSESTVSRIRTEHFPLTLESARPSHTSQYLCASRISGGNSPLHFGNGTRLTVT.

V usage is TRBV6-4 and J usage is TRBJ2-6, with a possible D match to TRBD1 (6 bases). V was shortened by 2 bases and J by 1 base, with 6 bases between the two germline ends. Germline CDR1 MRHNA, CDR2 SNTAGT. This CDR3 has 15 residues. The CDR3 sequence: CASSDGTSGANVLTF. In nucleotides, the CDR3 is TGTGCCAGCAGTGACGGGACATCTGGGGCCAACGTCCTGACTTTC.

V and J are TRBV7-9 and TRBJ1-4, with no clear D. The V gene lost 5 bases and the J gene lost 1 base, with 11 bases spanning the gap. Germline loops: CDR1 SEHNR, CDR2 FQNEAQ (reference sequence). This CDR3 comprises 15 residues. This CDR3 reads CASSPGSGTNEKLFF. Written as DNA, the CDR3 is TGTGCCAGCAGCCCGGGGTCGGGAACTAATGAAAAACTGTTTTTT.

V usage is TRBV20-1 and J usage is TRBJ2-7; TRBD1 matches 9 bases. The ends lost 5 bases at V and 13 bases at J; junction bases unmatched: 6. CDR3 length: 10 amino acids. Germline V gene data show CDR1 as DFQATT and CDR2 as SNEGSKA (reference sequence). The chain's CDR3 is CSAPYRGHYF. CDR3 sequence (DNA): TGCAGTGCTCCATACAGGGGGCATTACTTC.

This chain connects TRBV27 to TRBJ2-1, with 12 bases that match TRBD1. The CDR3 runs 17 residues. Germline CDR1 and CDR2: MNHEY and SMNVEV (reference sequence). With V trimmed by 6 bases and J by 9 bases, 15 bases remained unmatched. The DNA of the CDR3 is TGTGCCAGCAGCCCTCCGGGCCGGGACAGGGGGCGGGGTGAGCAGTTCTTC. Translating it yields CASSPPGRDRGRGEQFF.

The chain is built from TRBV4-1 and TRBJ1-1; possible D gene TRBD1, 6 bases. Germline loops: CDR1 MGHRA, CDR2 YSYEKL. This CDR3 spans 16 amino acids. Trimming pared 3 bases from V and 4 bases from J, leaving 18 bases between. CDR3 sequence reads: CASSHPKGGGGTEAFF. Written as DNA, the CDR3 is TGCGCCAGCAGCCATCCCAAGGGGGGGGGTGGCACTGAAGCTTTCTTT.

V gene TRBV7-9 combines with J gene TRBJ1-6; D might be TRBD1 (5 bases). Germline V gene lookup returns CDR1 SEHNR and CDR2 FQNEAQ (reference sequence). The length of the CDR3 is 14 residues. Trimming shortened V by 1 base and J by 10 bases, and 11 bases separated the two germline ends. The DNA of the CDR3 is TGTGCCAGCAGCTTAGATCCAGGGATCTCACCCCTCCACTTT. Translated: CASSLDPGISPLHF.

The V call is TRBV6-6, the J call TRBJ1-1, with D perhaps matching TRBD1 (6 bases). Germline CDR1 and CDR2: MNHNY and SVGAGI (reference sequence). V was pared by 5 bases and J by 5 bases, with 15 bases between. The length of the CDR3 is 14 residues. CDR3 coding DNA: TGTGCCAGCAGTACCAGGGGTCTAGAAACTGAAGCTTTCTTT. Translating it yields CASSTRGLETEAFF.

The chain combines TRBV30 with TRBJ1-2, with 7 bases that match TRBD1. The CDR3 consists of 14 residues. Germline V lookup: CDR1 GTSNPN, CDR2 SVGIG (reference sequence). J lost 7 bases, V lost 1 base, and 9 bases had no gene match. CDR3 DNA: TGTGCCTGGAGTGGACGAGACAGGGTAGCTGGCTACACCTTC. Translating gives CAWSGRDRVAGYTF.

CDR3 sequence reads: CAWSRGNEQFF. For the CDR3, the DNA is TGTGCCTGGAGCAGGGGTAATGAGCAGTTCTTC. The V and J genes are TRBV30 and TRBJ2-1; TRBD1 might be the D (6 bases). The V and J ends lost 3 bases and 7 bases respectively, with 7 bases between them. The CDR3 contains 11 residues. Germline assignment: CDR1 GTSNPN and CDR2 SVGIG (reference sequence).

This rearrangement joins TRBV28 to TRBJ1-2; TRBD1 aligns across 7 bases. The CDR3 length is 12 residues. The J segment lost 9 bases and the V segment lost 4 bases, leaving 5 bases of the junction unmatched. The germline gives CDR1 MDHEN, CDR2 SYDVKM. For the CDR3, the DNA is TGTGCCAGCAGTTCCGACAGGGTCCGCTACACCTTC. Protein sequence: CASSSDRVRYTF.

The chain joins TRBV6-6 to TRBJ1-1; D gene ambiguous. Germline V gene sequence: CDR1 MNHNY, CDR2 SVGAGI (reference sequence). The CDR3 is 13 amino acids. V dropped 8 bases and J dropped 4 bases, with 14 bases sitting between them. The CDR3 reads CASRTPEGTEAFF. Written as DNA, the CDR3 is TGTGCCAGCCGCACTCCGGAGGGCACTGAAGCTTTCTTT.

The chain employs TRBV5-4 and TRBJ1-6; D call uncertain. The CDR3 loop spans 12 amino acids. Trimming stripped 9 bases from V and 8 bases from J, with 12 bases between. Germline CDR1 and CDR2: SGHNT and YYREEE (reference sequence). CDR3 residues: CATSRVDSPLHF. The CDR3 DNA sequence: TGTGCCACCTCTCGTGTCGATTCACCCCTCCACTTT.

DNA for the CDR3: TGTGCCAGCAGCTTAGTCCGGAACACCGGGGAGCTGTTTTTT. Protein sequence: CASSLVRNTGELFF. The J gene is TRBJ2-2, the V gene TRBV7-2; D uncertain. The V gene lost 1 base and the J gene lost 1 base, with 4 bases spanning the gap. The CDR3 is made up of 14 amino acids. CDR1 SGHTA and CDR2 FQGNSA come from the germline V gene. The whole variable domain, remainder taken from reference TRBV7-2 and TRBJ2-2, is GAGVSQSPSNKVTEKGKDVELRCDPISGHTALYWYRQSLGQGLEFLIYFQGNSAPDKSGLPSDRFSAERTGGSVSTLTIQRTQQEDSAVYLCASSLVRNTGELFFGEGSRLTVL.

The chain links TRBV19 to TRBJ2-5, with 10 positions matching TRBD2. Germline CDR1 reads LNHDA; CDR2 reads SQIVND (reference sequence). J lost 5 bases, V lost 6 bases, and 9 bases had no gene match. The CDR3 sequence is 15 residues long. The chain's CDR3 is CASSGGLAGVETQYF. In DNA, the CDR3 is TGTGCCAGTAGCGGGGGGCTAGCGGGAGTGGAGACCCAGTACTTC. Full variable domain (outside the CDR3, taken from reference TRBV19 and TRBJ2-5): DGGITQSPKYLFRKEGQNVTLSCEQNLNHDAMYWYRQDPGQGLRLIYYSQIVNDFQKGDIAEGYSVSREKKESFPLTVTSAQKNPTAFYLCASSGGLAGVETQYFGPGTRLLVL.

Here the CDR3 DNA reads TGCGCCAGCAGCTTGGGCGGGTACACAGATACGCAGTATTTT. Translated: CASSLGGYTDTQYF. The J gene is TRBJ2-3, the V gene TRBV5-1, with D perhaps TRBD2 (5 bases). The germline V gene has CDR1 SGHRS and CDR2 YFSETQ. The V gene lost 0 bases and the J gene lost 2 bases, with 7 bases spanning the gap. The CDR3 is 14 amino acids.

This chain uses TRBV11-3 with TRBJ1-1; D gene ambiguous. The CDR3 covers 15 residues. V lost 1 base and J lost 2, with 11 bases in between. CDR1 is SGHNT and CDR2 is YENEEA in the germline V gene. The CDR3 bases are TGTGCCAGCAGCTTAGGCCCAGAGGTAAACACTGAAGCTTTCTTT. This encodes CASSLGPEVNTEAFF.

This rearrangement joins TRBV6-5 to TRBJ2-1; 13 bases agree with TRBD2. Germline V CDR1 and CDR2: MNHEY, SVGAGI. V was pared by 4 bases and J by 2 bases, with 2 bases of the junction left unmatched. The CDR3 loop spans 16 amino acids. This CDR3 is CASSWTSGGPYNEQFF. The DNA of the CDR3 is TGTGCCAGCAGTTGGACTAGCGGGGGACCCTACAATGAGCAGTTCTTC.

This chain connects TRBV28 to TRBJ2-1; 7 bases map to TRBD2. CDR1 MDHEN and CDR2 SYDVKM come from the germline V gene. V gave up 1 base and J gave up 1 base; unmatched junction bases: 4. The CDR3 has 16 amino acids. The CDR3 spells CASSLFGGRSYNEQFF. The CDR3, as DNA: TGTGCCAGCAGTTTATTCGGCGGGAGATCCTACAATGAGCAGTTCTTC. The complete variable domain, with remaining parts taken from reference TRBV28 and TRBJ2-1, reads DVKVTQSSRYLVKRTGEKVFLECVQDMDHENMFWYRQDPGLGLRLIYFSYDVKMKEKGDIPEGYSVSREKKERFSLILESASTNQTSMYLCASSLFGGRSYNEQFFGPGTRLTVL.

The chain joins TRBV28 to TRBJ1-2, with 7 bases lining up with TRBD1. Germline lookup yields CDR1 MDHEN and CDR2 SYDVKM. The CDR3 totals 17 residues. Trimming took 7 bases from V and 2 from J; bases not matched to a gene: 16. The CDR3 spells CASTPTGGTDLNYGYTF. The DNA for the CDR3 is TGTGCCAGCACCCCAACGGGCGGGACAGACCTGAACTATGGCTACACCTTC.

This sequence joins TRBV29-1 and TRBJ2-5; the D gene is possibly TRBD2 (5 bases). Germline CDR1 is SQVTM and CDR2 is ANQGSEA. The V and J ends lost 4 bases and 4 bases respectively, with 10 bases between them. The CDR3 loop spans 12 amino acids. The CDR3 loop reads CSVGASLETQYF. The DNA of the CDR3 is TGCAGCGTTGGGGCTAGCTTAGAGACCCAGTACTTC.

Only a few counts were recorded for this clone. The chain uses TRBV30 and TRBJ1-2; 7 bases are shared with TRBD1. CDR1 is GTSNPN and CDR2 is SVGIG in the germline V gene (reference sequence). CDR3 length equals 14 residues. The J segment lost 5 bases and the V segment lost 5 bases, leaving 11 bases of the junction unmatched. CDR3 protein: CAWGRQGVGYGYTF. The CDR3 bases are TGTGCCTGGGGCCGACAGGGAGTCGGGTATGGCTACACCTTC.

The chain carries TRBV5-1 and TRBJ2-3, with D perhaps TRBD1 (5 bases). This CDR3 has 13 amino acids. V was shortened by 2 bases and J by 6 bases, with 10 bases between the two germline ends. Germline-derived CDR1 and CDR2 are SGHRS and YFSETQ. The CDR3 here is CASSLDRGDTQYF. The CDR3 coding sequence is TGCGCCAGCAGCTTAGATAGGGGCGATACGCAGTATTTT.